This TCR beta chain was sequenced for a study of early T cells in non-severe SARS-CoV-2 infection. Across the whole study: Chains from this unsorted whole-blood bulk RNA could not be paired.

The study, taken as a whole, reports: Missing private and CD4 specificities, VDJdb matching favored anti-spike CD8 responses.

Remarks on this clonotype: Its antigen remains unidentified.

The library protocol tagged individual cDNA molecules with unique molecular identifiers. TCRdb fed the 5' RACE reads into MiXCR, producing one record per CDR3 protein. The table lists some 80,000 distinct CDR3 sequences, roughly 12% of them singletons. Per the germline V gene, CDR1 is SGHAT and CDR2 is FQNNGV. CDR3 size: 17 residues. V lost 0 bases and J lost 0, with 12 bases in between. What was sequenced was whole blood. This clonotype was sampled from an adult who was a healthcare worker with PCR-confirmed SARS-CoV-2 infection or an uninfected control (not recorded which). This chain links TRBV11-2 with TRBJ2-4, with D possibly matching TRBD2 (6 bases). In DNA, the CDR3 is TGTGCCAGCAGCTTAGATCCGGGACTTGGAGCCAAAAACATTCAGTACTTC. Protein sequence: CASSLDPGLGAKNIQYF.